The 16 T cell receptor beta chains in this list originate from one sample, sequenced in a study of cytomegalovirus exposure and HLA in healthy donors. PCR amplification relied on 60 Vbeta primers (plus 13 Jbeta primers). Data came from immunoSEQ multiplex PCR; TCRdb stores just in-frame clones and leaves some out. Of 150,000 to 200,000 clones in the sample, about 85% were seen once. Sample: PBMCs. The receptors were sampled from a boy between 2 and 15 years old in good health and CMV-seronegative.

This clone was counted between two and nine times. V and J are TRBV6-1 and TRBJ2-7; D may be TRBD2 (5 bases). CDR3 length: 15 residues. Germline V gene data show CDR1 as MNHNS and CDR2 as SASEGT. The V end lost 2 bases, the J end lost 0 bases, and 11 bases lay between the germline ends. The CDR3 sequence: CASSERGKSSYEQYF. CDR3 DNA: TGTGCCAGCAGTGAAAGAGGGAAATCCTCCTACGAGCAGTACTTC.

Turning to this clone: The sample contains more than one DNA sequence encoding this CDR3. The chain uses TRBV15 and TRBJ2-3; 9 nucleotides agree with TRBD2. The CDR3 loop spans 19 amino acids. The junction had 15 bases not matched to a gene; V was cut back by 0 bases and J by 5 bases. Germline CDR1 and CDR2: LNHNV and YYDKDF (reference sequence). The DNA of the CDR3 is TGTGCCACCAGCAGAGATCAACCCTCCGCGGGGGGGCCGCTAGATACGCAGTATTTT. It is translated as CATSRDQPSAGGPLDTQYF.

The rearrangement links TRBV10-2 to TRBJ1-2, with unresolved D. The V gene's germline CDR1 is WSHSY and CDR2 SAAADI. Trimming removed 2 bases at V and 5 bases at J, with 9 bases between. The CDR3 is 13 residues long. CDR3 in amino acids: CASSEIGGYGYTF. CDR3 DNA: TGCGCCAGCAGTGAGATAGGAGGGTATGGCTACACCTTC.

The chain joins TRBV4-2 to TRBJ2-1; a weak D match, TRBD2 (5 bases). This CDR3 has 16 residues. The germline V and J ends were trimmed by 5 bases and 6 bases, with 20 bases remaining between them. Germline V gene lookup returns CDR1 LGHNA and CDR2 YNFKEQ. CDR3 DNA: TGTGCCAGCAGCACCTTTGCTAGGGCCGCGGGCAATGAGCAGTTCTTC. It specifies CASSTFARAAGNEQFF.

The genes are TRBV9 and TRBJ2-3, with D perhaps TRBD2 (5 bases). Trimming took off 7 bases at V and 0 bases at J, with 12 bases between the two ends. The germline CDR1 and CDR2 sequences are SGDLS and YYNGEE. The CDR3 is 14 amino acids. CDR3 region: CASGPRTSTDTQYF. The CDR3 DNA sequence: TGTGCCAGCGGCCCAAGGACTAGCACAGATACGCAGTATTTT.

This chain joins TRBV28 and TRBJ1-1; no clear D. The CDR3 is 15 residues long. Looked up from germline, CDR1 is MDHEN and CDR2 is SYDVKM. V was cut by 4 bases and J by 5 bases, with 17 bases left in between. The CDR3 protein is CASSWHPQLQTEAFF. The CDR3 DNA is TGTGCCAGCAGTTGGCACCCCCAACTACAAACTGAAGCTTTCTTT.

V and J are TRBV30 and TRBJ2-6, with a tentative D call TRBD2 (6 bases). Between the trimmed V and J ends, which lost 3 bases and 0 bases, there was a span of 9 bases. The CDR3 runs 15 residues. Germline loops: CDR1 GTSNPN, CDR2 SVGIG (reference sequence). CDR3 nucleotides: TGTGCCTGGAGGGGCGGGAACTCTGGGGCCAACGTCCTGACTTTC. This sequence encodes CAWRGGNSGANVLTF.

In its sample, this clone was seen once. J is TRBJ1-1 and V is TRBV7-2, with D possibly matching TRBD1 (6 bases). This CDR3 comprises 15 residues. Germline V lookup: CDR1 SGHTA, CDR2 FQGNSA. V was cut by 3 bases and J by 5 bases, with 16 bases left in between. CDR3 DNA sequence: TGTGCCAGCAGCTTCCGGATGGGGGCAGGGACTGAAGCTTTCTTT. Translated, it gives CASSFRMGAGTEAFF.

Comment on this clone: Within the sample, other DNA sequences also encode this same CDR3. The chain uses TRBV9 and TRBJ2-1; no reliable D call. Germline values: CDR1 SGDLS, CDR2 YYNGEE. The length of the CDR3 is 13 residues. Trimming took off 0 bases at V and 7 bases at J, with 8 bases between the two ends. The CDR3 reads CASSVGGVNEQFF. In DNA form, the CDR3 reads TGTGCCAGCAGCGTAGGAGGAGTTAATGAGCAGTTCTTC.

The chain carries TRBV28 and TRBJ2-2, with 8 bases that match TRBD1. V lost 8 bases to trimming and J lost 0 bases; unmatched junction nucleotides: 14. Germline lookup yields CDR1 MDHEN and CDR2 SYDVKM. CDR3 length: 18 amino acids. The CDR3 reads CASCTSGRGPPNTGELFF. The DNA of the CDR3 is TGTGCCAGCTGCACAAGCGGCAGGGGGCCGCCGAACACCGGGGAGCTGTTTTTT. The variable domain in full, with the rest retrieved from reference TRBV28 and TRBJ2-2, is DVKVTQSSRYLVKRTGEKVFLECVQDMDHENMFWYRQDPGLGLRLIYFSYDVKMKEKGDIPEGYSVSREKKERFSLILESASTNQTSMYLCASCTSGRGPPNTGELFFGEGSRLTVL.

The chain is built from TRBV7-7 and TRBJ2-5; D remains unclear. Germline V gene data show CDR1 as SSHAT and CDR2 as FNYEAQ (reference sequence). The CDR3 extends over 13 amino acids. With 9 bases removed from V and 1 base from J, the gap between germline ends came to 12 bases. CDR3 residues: CASSTLSQETQYF. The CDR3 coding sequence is TGTGCCAGTTCAACGCTTAGCCAAGAGACCCAGTACTTC.

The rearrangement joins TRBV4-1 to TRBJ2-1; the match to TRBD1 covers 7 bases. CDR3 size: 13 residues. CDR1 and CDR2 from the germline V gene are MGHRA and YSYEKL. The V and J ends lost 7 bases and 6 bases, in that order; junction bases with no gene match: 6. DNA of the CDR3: TGCGCCAGCACCCATCGGACAGGCAATGAGCAGTTCTTC. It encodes CASTHRTGNEQFF.

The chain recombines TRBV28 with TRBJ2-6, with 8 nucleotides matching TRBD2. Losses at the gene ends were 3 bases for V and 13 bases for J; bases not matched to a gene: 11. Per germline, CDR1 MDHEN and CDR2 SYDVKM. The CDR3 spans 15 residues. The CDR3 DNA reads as TGTGCCAGCAGTTTCCCTAATAGCGGGACCCCTGTCCTGACTTTC. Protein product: CASSFPNSGTPVLTF.

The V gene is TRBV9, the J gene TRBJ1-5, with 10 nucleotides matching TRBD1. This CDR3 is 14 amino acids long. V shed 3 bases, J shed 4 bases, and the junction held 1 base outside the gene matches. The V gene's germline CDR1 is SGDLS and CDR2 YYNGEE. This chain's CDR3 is CASSGQGANQPQHF. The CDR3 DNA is TGTGCCAGCAGCGGACAGGGGGCTAATCAGCCCCAGCATTTT.

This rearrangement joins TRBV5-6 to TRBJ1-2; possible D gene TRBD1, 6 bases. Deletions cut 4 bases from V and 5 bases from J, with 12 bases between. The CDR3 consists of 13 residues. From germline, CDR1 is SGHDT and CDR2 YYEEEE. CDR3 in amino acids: CASSGNRVYGYTF. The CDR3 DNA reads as TGTGCCAGCAGCGGAAACAGGGTATATGGCTACACCTTC.

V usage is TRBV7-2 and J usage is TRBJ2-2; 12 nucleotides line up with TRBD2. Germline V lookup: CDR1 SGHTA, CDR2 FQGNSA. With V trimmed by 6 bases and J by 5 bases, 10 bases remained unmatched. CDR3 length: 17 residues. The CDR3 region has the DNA TGTGCCAGCAGTCAACTAGCGGGAGGAGCGGGTACCGGGGAGCTGTTTTTT. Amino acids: CASSQLAGGAGTGELFF.